The source of this TCR beta chain is a study of identical twins. Germline V CDR1 and CDR2: DFQATT, SNEGSKA (reference sequence). There are 13 residues in the CDR3. The V end lost 6 bases, the J end lost 4 bases, and 13 bases lay between the germline ends. All of the donors were Caucasians in good health. The study, taken as a whole, reports: Beta out-of-frame sequences showed weaker excess twin sharing. Where out-of-frame alpha sequences were twin-shared, they showed excess low generation probability. Memory repertoires lacked the insertion deficit that abundant cord blood beta clonotypes showed.

TCRdb processed the 5' RACE reads anew with MiXCR; each CDR3 protein has one entry. This table has some 1,700,000 distinct CDR3 sequences, less than 35% appearing once. To note about this clonotype: Its antigen remains unknown.

This rearrangement joins TRBV20-1 to TRBJ2-1; D might be TRBD2 (5 bases). Material: cord blood. This TCR came from a newborn girl in good health. The CDR3, as DNA: TGCAGTGCAGAGCCCGGGAATTACAATGAGCAGTTCTTC. Protein product: CSAEPGNYNEQFF.